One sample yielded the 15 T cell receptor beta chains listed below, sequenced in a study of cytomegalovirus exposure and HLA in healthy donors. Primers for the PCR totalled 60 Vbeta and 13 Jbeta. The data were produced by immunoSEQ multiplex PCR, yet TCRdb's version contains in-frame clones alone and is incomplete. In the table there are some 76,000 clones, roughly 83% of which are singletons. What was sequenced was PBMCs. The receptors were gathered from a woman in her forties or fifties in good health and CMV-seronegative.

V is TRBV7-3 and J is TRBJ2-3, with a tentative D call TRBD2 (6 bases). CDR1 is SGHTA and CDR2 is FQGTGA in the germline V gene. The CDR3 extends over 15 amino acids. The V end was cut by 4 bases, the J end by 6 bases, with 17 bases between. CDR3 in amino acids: CASSSTGGPWDTQYF. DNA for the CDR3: TGTGCCAGCAGCTCCACCGGAGGGCCATGGGATACGCAGTATTTT.

The CDR3 region has the DNA TGTGCCAGCAGCTTAGACCTTCGGCTGAAGGAGGAAAAACTGTTTTTT. Translated: CASSLDLRLKEEKLFF. This rearrangement joins TRBV7-9 to TRBJ1-4, with D unclear. Between the trimmed V and J ends, which lost 1 base and 8 bases, there was a span of 17 bases. The CDR3 is 16 residues long. Germline V lookup: CDR1 SEHNR, CDR2 FQNEAQ (reference sequence).

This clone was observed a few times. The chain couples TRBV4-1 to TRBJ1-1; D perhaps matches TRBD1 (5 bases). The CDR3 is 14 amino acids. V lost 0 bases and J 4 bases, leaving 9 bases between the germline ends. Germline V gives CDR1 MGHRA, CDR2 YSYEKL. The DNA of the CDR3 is TGCGCCAGCAGCCAAGACTCCAGGGCCACTGAAGCTTTCTTT. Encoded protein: CASSQDSRATEAFF.

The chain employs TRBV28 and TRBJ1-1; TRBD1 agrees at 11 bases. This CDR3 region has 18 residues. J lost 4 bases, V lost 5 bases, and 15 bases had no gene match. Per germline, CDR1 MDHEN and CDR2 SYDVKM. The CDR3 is CASSPIRGRTGGLTEAFF. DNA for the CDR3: TGTGCCAGCAGTCCAATTCGAGGTCGGACAGGGGGCCTCACTGAAGCTTTCTTT.

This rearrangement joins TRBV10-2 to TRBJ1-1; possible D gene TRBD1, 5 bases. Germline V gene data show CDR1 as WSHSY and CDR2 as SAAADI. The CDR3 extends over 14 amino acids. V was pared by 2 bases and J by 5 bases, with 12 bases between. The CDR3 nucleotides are TGCGCCAGCAGTGAGGGGGGGGTGGGGACTGAAGCTTTCTTT. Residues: CASSEGGVGTEAFF.

The chain's CDR3 is CASSQGQSSSYEQYF. CDR3 sequence (DNA): TGTGCCAGCTCCCAGGGACAGTCAAGCTCCTACGAGCAGTACTTC. The J gene is TRBJ2-7, the V gene TRBV18; 7 bases align to TRBD1. Germline V CDR1 and CDR2: KGHSH, LQKENI. This CDR3 is 15 amino acids long. After removal of 6 bases from V and 0 bases from J, the junction contained 8 bases not matched to a gene.

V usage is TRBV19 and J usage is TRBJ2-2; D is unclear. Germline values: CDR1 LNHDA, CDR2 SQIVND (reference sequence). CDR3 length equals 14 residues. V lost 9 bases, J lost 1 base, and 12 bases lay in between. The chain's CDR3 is CASCPSGNTGELFF. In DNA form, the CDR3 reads TGTGCCAGCTGTCCTTCGGGGAACACCGGGGAGCTGTTTTTT.

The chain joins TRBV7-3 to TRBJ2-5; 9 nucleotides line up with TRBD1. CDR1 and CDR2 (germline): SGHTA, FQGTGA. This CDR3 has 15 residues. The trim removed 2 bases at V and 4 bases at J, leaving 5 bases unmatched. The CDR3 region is CASSLGQGFLETQYF. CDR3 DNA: TGTGCCAGCAGCTTAGGACAGGGGTTTTTAGAGACCCAGTACTTC.

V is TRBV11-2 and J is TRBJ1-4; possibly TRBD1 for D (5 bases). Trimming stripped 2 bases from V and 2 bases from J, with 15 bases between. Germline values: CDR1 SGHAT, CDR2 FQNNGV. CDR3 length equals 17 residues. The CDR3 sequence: CASSLFRQGPTNEKLFF. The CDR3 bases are TGTGCCAGCAGCTTATTTAGGCAGGGCCCGACTAATGAAAAACTGTTTTTT.

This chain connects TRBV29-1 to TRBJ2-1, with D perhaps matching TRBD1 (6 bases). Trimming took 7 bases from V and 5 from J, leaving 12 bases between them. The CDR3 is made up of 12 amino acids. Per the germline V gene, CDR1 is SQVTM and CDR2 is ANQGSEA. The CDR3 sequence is CSARTENNEQFF. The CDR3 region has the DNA TGCAGCGCTAGGACAGAGAACAATGAGCAGTTCTTC.

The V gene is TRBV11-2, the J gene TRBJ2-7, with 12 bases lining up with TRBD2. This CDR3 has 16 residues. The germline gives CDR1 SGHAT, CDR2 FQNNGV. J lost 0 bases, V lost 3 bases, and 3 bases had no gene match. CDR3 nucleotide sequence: TGTGCCAGCAGCTTGTGGACTAGCGGGATCTCCTACGAGCAGTACTTC. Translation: CASSLWTSGISYEQYF.

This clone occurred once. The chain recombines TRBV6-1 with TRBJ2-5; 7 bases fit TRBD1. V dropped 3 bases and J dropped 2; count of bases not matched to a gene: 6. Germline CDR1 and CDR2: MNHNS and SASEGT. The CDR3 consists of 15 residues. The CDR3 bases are TGTGCCAGCAGTGACTACCGGGACAGACAAGAGACCCAGTACTTC. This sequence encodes CASSDYRDRQETQYF.

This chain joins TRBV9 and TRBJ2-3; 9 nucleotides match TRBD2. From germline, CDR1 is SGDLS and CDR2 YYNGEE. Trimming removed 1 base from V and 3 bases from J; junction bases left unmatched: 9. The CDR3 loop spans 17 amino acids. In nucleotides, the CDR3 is TGTGCCAGCAGCGTAAGTCCCCGGCTAGCGGGAACAGATACGCAGTATTTT. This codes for CASSVSPRLAGTDTQYF. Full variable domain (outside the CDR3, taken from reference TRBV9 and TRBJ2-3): DSGVTQTPKHLITATGQRVTLRCSPRSGDLSVYWYQQSLDQGLQFLIQYYNGEERAKGNILERFSAQQFPDLHSELNLSSLELGDSALYFCASSVSPRLAGTDTQYFGPGTRLTVL.

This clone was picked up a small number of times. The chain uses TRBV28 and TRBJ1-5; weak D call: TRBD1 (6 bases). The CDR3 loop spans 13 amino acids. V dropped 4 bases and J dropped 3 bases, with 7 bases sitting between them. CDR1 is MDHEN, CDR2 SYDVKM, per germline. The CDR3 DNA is TGTGCCAGCAGTTGGACAGTCAATCAGCCCCAGCATTTT. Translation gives CASSWTVNQPQHF.

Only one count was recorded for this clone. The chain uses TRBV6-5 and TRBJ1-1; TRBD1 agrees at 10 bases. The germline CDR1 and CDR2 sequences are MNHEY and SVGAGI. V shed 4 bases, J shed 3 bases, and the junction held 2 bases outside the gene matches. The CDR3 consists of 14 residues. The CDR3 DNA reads TGTGCCAGCAGTTTGGGACAGGGGTACACTGAAGCTTTCTTT. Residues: CASSLGQGYTEAFF.